One sample yielded the 20 T cell receptor beta chains listed below, sequenced in a study of radiotherapy plus CTLA-4 blockade in lung cancer. Clones were read by immunoSEQ multiplex PCR, and TCRdb kept only the in-frame ones, dropping some. The sample has about 31,000 clones, roughly 71% seen once. The source was peripheral blood, collected from a patient treated with radiotherapy plus ipilimumab. The receptors here all came from a human donor with non-small cell lung cancer whose response to radiotherapy plus ipilimumab could not be evaluated.

This rearrangement joins TRBV4-1 to TRBJ2-3, with D unclear. CDR1 and CDR2 from the germline V gene are MGHRA and YSYEKL. The germline V and J ends were trimmed by 1 base and 4 bases, with 6 bases remaining between them. The CDR3 covers 13 residues. CDR3 sequence reads: CASSQAPADTQYF. The CDR3 bases are TGCGCCAGCAGCCAAGCCCCAGCAGATACGCAGTATTTT.

CDR3 in DNA: TGTGCCAGCAGCTTCTATGCTCCAGGGACAGGGTCCTACAATGAGCAGTTCTTC. Protein product: CASSFYAPGTGSYNEQFF. This chain uses TRBV7-6 with TRBJ2-1; TRBD1 aligns across 9 bases. Trimming took 3 bases from V and 1 from J; bases not matched to a gene: 10. CDR1 SGHVS and CDR2 FNYEAQ come from the germline V gene. The CDR3 is 18 amino acids.

The chain links TRBV4-2 to TRBJ2-7, with 9 bases matching TRBD2. Losses at the gene ends were 1 base for V and 2 bases for J; bases not matched to a gene: 6. Germline V gene sequence: CDR1 LGHNA, CDR2 YNFKEQ. There are 16 residues in the CDR3. Written as DNA, the CDR3 is TGTGCCAGCAGCCAAGGGGACAGACTAGCGGCCTACGAGCAGTACTTC. This sequence encodes CASSQGDRLAAYEQYF.

The chain recombines TRBV5-1 with TRBJ2-3, with 12 bases aligning to TRBD1. Germline CDR1 SGHRS, CDR2 YFSETQ. This CDR3 has 18 amino acids. Germline trimming cut 4 bases from V and 0 bases from J; bases unmatched to any gene: 9. The CDR3 sequence is CASSPGQGAPLSTDTQYF. The CDR3 nucleotides read TGCGCCAGCAGCCCGGGACAGGGGGCCCCCCTTAGCACAGATACGCAGTATTTT. Drawing the rest from reference TRBV5-1 and TRBJ2-3, the complete variable domain is KAGVTQTPRYLIKTRGQQVTLSCSPISGHRSVSWYQQTPGQGLQFLFEYFSETQRNKGNFPGRFSGRQFSNSRSEMNVSTLELGDSALYLCASSPGQGAPLSTDTQYFGPGTRLTVL.

This clone was picked up one time. The V gene is TRBV23-1, the J gene TRBJ1-1; D is perhaps TRBD1 (5 bases). TRBV23-1 is recorded as an ORF, its role being uncertain. The ends were cut back, 4 bases at V and 4 bases at J, with 16 bases in the middle. The CDR3 consists of 15 residues. For the CDR3, the DNA is TGCGCCAGCAGTCGGGGCGACTGGCTGGGCACTGAAGCTTTCTTT. It codes for CASSRGDWLGTEAFF.

V and J are TRBV7-9 and TRBJ1-2; TRBD1 is a possible D gene (6 bases). The ends were cut back, 3 bases at V and 6 bases at J, with 14 bases in the middle. CDR3 length: 14 residues. Per germline, CDR1 SEHNR and CDR2 FQNEAQ (reference sequence). CDR3 in DNA: TGTGCCAGCAGCTTGGGGGGGCCGACTGATGGCTACACCTTC. It is translated as CASSLGGPTDGYTF.

J is TRBJ2-7 and V is TRBV9; 12 nucleotides match TRBD2. V dropped 4 bases and J dropped 3; count of bases not matched to a gene: 2. The CDR3 is 14 amino acids. The germline CDR1 and CDR2 sequences are SGDLS and YYNGEE. CDR3 residues: CASSTLAGGYEQYF. In nucleotides, the CDR3 is TGTGCCAGCAGCACACTAGCGGGAGGCTACGAGCAGTACTTC.

The V call is TRBV7-2, the J call TRBJ2-3; D may be TRBD2 (7 bases). V lost 5 bases to trimming and J lost 8 bases, with 20 bases between them. The germline gives CDR1 SGHTA, CDR2 FQGNSA. The CDR3 spans 15 residues. CDR3 sequence reads: CASSPGGARGGTQYF. The CDR3 coding sequence is TGTGCCAGCAGCCCTGGGGGGGCACGAGGAGGTACGCAGTATTTT. Full variable domain (outside the CDR3, taken from reference TRBV7-2 and TRBJ2-3): GAGVSQSPSNKVTEKGKDVELRCDPISGHTALYWYRQSLGQGLEFLIYFQGNSAPDKSGLPSDRFSAERTGGSVSTLTIQRTQQEDSAVYLCASSPGGARGGTQYFGPGTRLTVL.

The chain links TRBV28 to TRBJ1-1; no firm D call. CDR3 length equals 14 residues. Trimming took off 3 bases at V and 2 bases at J, with 10 bases between the two ends. Germline V CDR1 and CDR2: MDHEN, SYDVKM. The CDR3 DNA reads TGTGCCAGCAGTTTGGTGTCGGGTAACACTGAAGCTTTCTTT. This codes for CASSLVSGNTEAFF.

V and J are TRBV4-1 and TRBJ1-1; 7 bases fit TRBD1. The CDR3 extends over 17 amino acids. After removal of 0 bases from V and 3 bases from J, the junction contained 10 bases not matched to a gene. Germline lookup yields CDR1 MGHRA and CDR2 YSYEKL. The CDR3 DNA reads TGCGCCAGCAGCCAAGATTTTTTGGGACAGATTTACACTGAAGCTTTCTTT. As protein: CASSQDFLGQIYTEAFF.

V usage is TRBV27 and J usage is TRBJ2-2; D might be TRBD1 (5 bases). The germline V gene has CDR1 MNHEY and CDR2 SMNVEV (reference sequence). Trimming took off 8 bases at V and 3 bases at J, with 22 bases between the two ends. This CDR3 is built from 17 residues. The CDR3 DNA sequence: TGTGCCAGCTCTTTAAGTGGAGCAGGGATTTACACCGGGGAGCTGTTTTTT. Encoded protein: CASSLSGAGIYTGELFF.

CDR3 residues: CASSFGLPTDTQYF. The CDR3 DNA is TGTGCCAGCAGCTTCGGACTTCCGACAGATACGCAGTATTTT. This chain links TRBV7-2 with TRBJ2-3, with D possibly TRBD2 on 5 matching bases. This CDR3 is 14 amino acids long. Germline assignment: CDR1 SGHTA and CDR2 FQGNSA. V lost 3 bases and J 3 bases, leaving 10 bases between the germline ends.

A word on this clone: The same CDR3 is also encoded by other DNA sequences in this sample. The J gene is TRBJ2-1, the V gene TRBV7-9, with a tentative D call TRBD2 (5 bases). Per germline, CDR1 SEHNR and CDR2 FQNEAQ (reference sequence). The CDR3 is made up of 16 amino acids. V was cut by 0 bases and J by 1 base, with 10 bases left in between. The CDR3 nucleotides read TGTGCCAGCAGCTTAGCGCTGGCGGGTTCCTACAATGAGCAGTTCTTC. It yields the protein CASSLALAGSYNEQFF.

The rearrangement uses TRBV7-9 and TRBJ2-7; D unresolved. CDR3 size: 13 residues. V was trimmed by 0 bases and J by 12 bases, leaving 15 bases between them. Germline loops: CDR1 SEHNR, CDR2 FQNEAQ (reference sequence). CDR3 DNA sequence: TGTGCCAGCAGCTTAGCGGGCAATACCCTGGGGTACTTC. It encodes CASSLAGNTLGYF.

The chain couples TRBV6-5 to TRBJ1-2; D gene unclear. Trimming took 5 bases from V and 4 from J, leaving 11 bases between them. Germline CDR1 and CDR2: MNHEY and SVGAGI. The CDR3 is 13 amino acids. CDR3 residues: CASSEANSYGYTF. The CDR3 coding sequence is TGTGCCAGCAGTGAAGCAAACAGCTATGGCTACACCTTC.

The chain couples TRBV7-9 to TRBJ1-3; 11 positions match TRBD1. The CDR3 totals 18 residues. With 4 bases clipped from V and 0 bases from J, the junction kept 8 bases outside the gene matches. The germline CDR1 and CDR2 sequences are SEHNR and FQNEAQ (reference sequence). The CDR3, as DNA: TGTGCCAGCAGCTGGTGGGGACAGGGGGTGAGCTCTGGAAACACCATATATTTT. Translated, it gives CASSWWGQGVSSGNTIYF.

The chain employs TRBV4-3 and TRBJ1-2; D gene ambiguous. With 4 bases removed from V and 1 base from J, the gap between germline ends came to 13 bases. CDR1 and CDR2 from the germline V gene are LGHNA and YSLEER. There are 15 residues in the CDR3. CDR3 DNA: TGCGCCAGCAGCCCGGAGAATGGTTTTAACTATGGCTACACCTTC. Its translation: CASSPENGFNYGYTF.

The CDR3 protein is CATPPGSYSGANVLTF. The CDR3 nucleotides are TGTGCCACCCCTCCCGGGAGCTACTCTGGGGCCAACGTCCTGACTTTC. The chain recombines TRBV7-2 with TRBJ2-6, with D tentatively TRBD2 (6 bases). V lost 10 bases, J lost 0 bases, and 16 bases lay in between. The germline gives CDR1 SGHTA, CDR2 FQGNSA. The CDR3 is made up of 16 amino acids.

This chain links TRBV7-8 with TRBJ2-7; TRBD1 is a possible D gene (7 bases). Per the germline V gene, CDR1 is SGHVS and CDR2 is FQNEAQ. V shed 1 base and J shed 3 bases, with 16 bases lying between them. The CDR3 consists of 16 residues. The CDR3 spells CASSLVAAGGLYEQYF. Here the CDR3 DNA reads TGTGCCAGCAGCTTAGTCGCGGCAGGGGGGCTCTACGAGCAGTACTTC. The complete variable domain, with remaining parts taken from reference TRBV7-8 and TRBJ2-7, reads GAGVSQSPRYKVAKRGQDVALRCDPISGHVSLFWYQQALGQGPEFLTYFQNEAQLDKSGLPSDRFFAERPEGSVSTLKIQRTQQEDSAVYLCASSLVAAGGLYEQYFGPGTRLTVT.

The CDR3 DNA follows: TGTGCCAGTAGTATAACGCGGGGTAACTATGGCTACACCTTC. Amino acid sequence: CASSITRGNYGYTF. The gene calls are TRBV19 and TRBJ1-2; D is uncertain. Germline lookup yields CDR1 LNHDA and CDR2 SQIVND (reference sequence). This CDR3 spans 14 amino acids. With 2 bases removed from V and 1 base from J, the gap between germline ends came to 8 bases.